Listed below are T cell receptor beta chains from one sample, sequenced in a study of shared clonotypes between healthy human individuals. Profiling relied on immunoSEQ multiplex PCR, and the TCRdb table lists in-frame clones only, not all of them. The data show hundreds of thousands of clones, approximately 79% seen once. Input material: memory CD4+ T cells sorted from blood. These receptor sequences come from a young woman in good health. Both conserved end residues are part of each CDR3. D genes are given only for firm matches. Expanded clones are given a class, and other clones once, few, many or no size at all.

v_call: TRBV4-2; j_call: TRBJ2-2; d_call: TRBD1; clone_size: -; cdr3_nt: TGTGCCAGCAGCCAAGACGTTAAGACAGGGTCCACCGGGGAGCTGTTTTTT; cdr3_aa: CASSQDVKTGSTGELFF
v_call: TRBV28; j_call: TRBJ1-1; d_call: -; clone_size: -; cdr3_nt: TGTGCCAGCACCCCCCCCCAATTGAACACTGAAGCTTTCTTT; cdr3_aa: CASTPPQLNTEAFF
v_call: TRBV18; j_call: TRBJ2-5; d_call: TRBD1; clone_size: -; cdr3_nt: TGTGCCAGCTCACCAGGACAGGGAGAGACCCAGTACTTC; cdr3_aa: CASSPGQGETQYF
v_call: TRBV29-1; j_call: TRBJ2-3; d_call: -; clone_size: -; cdr3_nt: TGCAGCGTTGGACAGGCCGTGGATACGCAGTATTTT; cdr3_aa: CSVGQAVDTQYF
v_call: TRBV6-6; j_call: TRBJ2-7; d_call: TRBD2; clone_size: -; cdr3_nt: TGTGCCAGCAGTAACCTAGCGGGGCTTCCGGGCGAGCAGTACTTC; cdr3_aa: CASSNLAGLPGEQYF
v_call: TRBV25-1; j_call: TRBJ2-7; d_call: TRBD1; clone_size: once; cdr3_nt: TGTGCCAGCAGTGTCCGGGACAGGGGCACCTACGAGCAGTACTTC; cdr3_aa: CASSVRDRGTYEQYF
v_call: TRBV5-1; j_call: TRBJ2-7; d_call: TRBD2; clone_size: few; cdr3_nt: TGCGCCAGCACCTCCCGGGAGGGGTCTTACGAGCAGTACTTC; cdr3_aa: CASTSREGSYEQYF
v_call: TRBV20-1; j_call: TRBJ2-1; d_call: -; clone_size: once; cdr3_nt: TGCAGTGCCCGCCCGAGGAATGAGCAGTTCTTC; cdr3_aa: CSARPRNEQFF
v_call: TRBV11-2; j_call: TRBJ1-4; d_call: -; clone_size: -; cdr3_nt: TGTGCCAGCAGCTTCGGCCCAGATGAAAAACTGTTTTTT; cdr3_aa: CASSFGPDEKLFF
v_call: TRBV5-6; j_call: TRBJ1-5; d_call: -; clone_size: -; cdr3_nt: TGTGCCAGCAGCTTGGGGCAGGGGTCTCAGCCCCAGCATTTT; cdr3_aa: CASSLGQGSQPQHF
v_call: TRBV2; j_call: TRBJ1-2; d_call: -; clone_size: once; cdr3_nt: TGTGCCAGCAGTGGGAGGCGGCGTGGCTACACCTTC; cdr3_aa: CASSGRRRGYTF
v_call: TRBV2; j_call: TRBJ2-4; d_call: -; clone_size: -; cdr3_nt: TGTGCCAGCAGCCTGCTGGTAAACGCAAACATTCAGTACTTC; cdr3_aa: CASSLLVNANIQYF
v_call: TRBV7-3; j_call: TRBJ2-3; d_call: TRBD2; clone_size: -; cdr3_nt: TGTGCCAGCAGCCGGACTAGCGGGAGAGATACGCAGTATTTT; cdr3_aa: CASSRTSGRDTQYF
v_call: TRBV19; j_call: TRBJ2-7; d_call: TRBD2; clone_size: -; cdr3_nt: TGTGCCACCGGGTGGAGCGGGACCTACGAGCAGTACTTC; cdr3_aa: CATGWSGTYEQYF
v_call: TRBV5-1; j_call: TRBJ2-5; d_call: -; clone_size: -; cdr3_nt: TGCGCCAGCAGCTTGGCCCTAGGGGCGGGGTCCCAAGAGACCCAGTACTTC; cdr3_aa: CASSLALGAGSQETQYF
v_call: TRBV6-1; j_call: TRBJ1-5; d_call: TRBD1; clone_size: -; cdr3_nt: TGTGCCAGCAGTGGGGGACAGGGATATGGTCAGCCCCAGCATTTT; cdr3_aa: CASSGGQGYGQPQHF
v_call: TRBV15; j_call: TRBJ1-2; d_call: TRBD1; clone_size: -; cdr3_nt: TGTGCCACCAGCAGGGACAGGGGGCGGCCTGGCTACACCTTC; cdr3_aa: CATSRDRGRPGYTF
v_call: TRBV5-1; j_call: TRBJ2-2; d_call: TRBD1; clone_size: -; cdr3_nt: TGCGCCAGCAGCTTTCTACTGGACAGGGGGCGCGGGGAGCTGTTTTTT; cdr3_aa: CASSFLLDRGRGELFF
v_call: TRBV28; j_call: TRBJ1-2; d_call: -; clone_size: -; cdr3_nt: TGTGCCAGCAACTCCAACTGGGACACCTACTACACCTTC; cdr3_aa: CASNSNWDTYYTF
v_call: TRBV18; j_call: TRBJ2-7; d_call: TRBD1; clone_size: -; cdr3_nt: TGTGCCAGCTCTCGCTCCGGGACAGGGGGCCACGAGCAGTACTTC; cdr3_aa: CASSRSGTGGHEQYF
v_call: TRBV11-3; j_call: TRBJ2-1; d_call: -; clone_size: -; cdr3_nt: TGTGCCAGCAGCTTCCTCCCAGGGACGCGCAATGAGCAGTTCTTC; cdr3_aa: CASSFLPGTRNEQFF
v_call: TRBV5-1; j_call: TRBJ2-6; d_call: -; clone_size: -; cdr3_nt: TGCGCCAGCAGCTTGCCCCGTCAAACGGCGGTCACTGGGGCCAACGTCCTGACTTTC; cdr3_aa: CASSLPRQTAVTGANVLTF
v_call: TRBV6-1; j_call: TRBJ2-1; d_call: TRBD2; clone_size: -; cdr3_nt: TGTGCCAGCAAATGGGGGACTAGCGGGAGGGATGAGCAGTTCTTC; cdr3_aa: CASKWGTSGRDEQFF
v_call: TRBV2; j_call: TRBJ2-7; d_call: TRBD1; clone_size: -; cdr3_nt: TGTGCCAGCAGTCGACAGGGGGCAGGCGAGCAGTACTTC; cdr3_aa: CASSRQGAGEQYF
v_call: TRBV6-5; j_call: TRBJ2-7; d_call: TRBD1; clone_size: -; cdr3_nt: TGTGCCAGCACCAAAGGACAGGGTTTCTACGAGCAGTACTTC; cdr3_aa: CASTKGQGFYEQYF
v_call: TRBV14; j_call: TRBJ2-7; d_call: -; clone_size: -; cdr3_nt: TGTGCCAGCAGCCAAATCAGGGCGGGTCCTCGGGAAATCTACGAGCAGTACTTC; cdr3_aa: CASSQIRAGPREIYEQYF
v_call: TRBV5-1; j_call: TRBJ2-7; d_call: TRBD1; clone_size: -; cdr3_nt: TGCGCCAGCAGCTTCCGGGACAGCAACTACGAGCAGTACTTC; cdr3_aa: CASSFRDSNYEQYF
v_call: TRBV6-1; j_call: TRBJ2-1; d_call: TRBD2; clone_size: -; cdr3_nt: TGTGCCAGCAGCAGGAGCGGGAGGGCCTCGGATGAGCAGTTCTTC; cdr3_aa: CASSRSGRASDEQFF
v_call: TRBV7-9; j_call: TRBJ2-3; d_call: TRBD2; clone_size: -; cdr3_nt: TGTGCCAGCAGCTTACCTATAGCGGGCCAGCACACAGATACGCAGTATTTT; cdr3_aa: CASSLPIAGQHTDTQYF
v_call: TRBV18; j_call: TRBJ1-1; d_call: -; clone_size: -; cdr3_nt: TGTGCCAGCTCACGAACAGGGTCCACTGAAGCTTTCTTT; cdr3_aa: CASSRTGSTEAFF
v_call: TRBV5-1; j_call: TRBJ2-5; d_call: -; clone_size: few; cdr3_nt: TGCGCCAGCAGCGTGGGACATTTCCAAGAGACCCAGTACTTC; cdr3_aa: CASSVGHFQETQYF
v_call: TRBV2; j_call: TRBJ1-5; d_call: -; clone_size: -; cdr3_nt: TGTGCCAGCAGTGAATTCGGGGTTGGAAATCAGCCCCAGCATTTT; cdr3_aa: CASSEFGVGNQPQHF
v_call: TRBV11-2; j_call: TRBJ2-3; d_call: TRBD2; clone_size: -; cdr3_nt: TGTGCCAGCAGCCCACGAGCGGGAGAGTCAGATACGCAGTATTTT; cdr3_aa: CASSPRAGESDTQYF
v_call: TRBV14; j_call: TRBJ2-1; d_call: TRBD2; clone_size: -; cdr3_nt: TGTGCCAGCAGCCAAGGTCTAGCGGCATATTACAATGAGCAGTTCTTC; cdr3_aa: CASSQGLAAYYNEQFF
v_call: TRBV28; j_call: TRBJ2-7; d_call: TRBD1; clone_size: -; cdr3_nt: TGTGCCGTCGGGACAGACTACGAGCAGTACTTC; cdr3_aa: CAVGTDYEQYF
v_call: TRBV5-1; j_call: TRBJ2-7; d_call: -; clone_size: -; cdr3_nt: TGCGCCAGCAGCTTGGCCAGTTACTCCCACGAGCAGTACTTC; cdr3_aa: CASSLASYSHEQYF
v_call: TRBV5-1; j_call: TRBJ2-3; d_call: TRBD2; clone_size: -; cdr3_nt: TGCGCCAGCAGCCCAGGACTAGCGGGAGAGGTAGATACGCAGTATTTT; cdr3_aa: CASSPGLAGEVDTQYF
v_call: TRBV14; j_call: TRBJ2-5; d_call: -; clone_size: -; cdr3_nt: TGTGCCAGCAGCCAAGTTAGCGGAGAGACCCAGTACTTC; cdr3_aa: CASSQVSGETQYF
v_call: TRBV4-1; j_call: TRBJ2-5; d_call: -; clone_size: -; cdr3_nt: TGCGCCAGCAGCCAAGATTCCCTCTCCGTTCGAGAGACCCAGTACTTC; cdr3_aa: CASSQDSLSVRETQYF
v_call: TRBV5-1; j_call: TRBJ2-7; d_call: TRBD2; clone_size: once; cdr3_nt: TGCGCCAGCAGTTCGGGACTAGCTTACGAGCAGTACTTC; cdr3_aa: CASSSGLAYEQYF
v_call: TRBV25-1; j_call: TRBJ2-1; d_call: -; clone_size: -; cdr3_nt: TGTGCCAGCAGTCCGGGACTCCTCTCCTACAATGAGCAGTTCTTC; cdr3_aa: CASSPGLLSYNEQFF
v_call: TRBV4-2; j_call: TRBJ1-5; d_call: -; clone_size: -; cdr3_nt: TGTGCCAGCAGCCAAGAAGACAATCAGCCCCAGCATTTT; cdr3_aa: CASSQEDNQPQHF
v_call: TRBV6-1; j_call: TRBJ2-7; d_call: -; clone_size: -; cdr3_nt: TGTGCCAGCAGTGGTTGGACAACCTACGAGCAGTACTTC; cdr3_aa: CASSGWTTYEQYF
v_call: TRBV15; j_call: TRBJ1-1; d_call: -; clone_size: -; cdr3_nt: TGTGCCACCAGCAGGAAGGGGAGATTCACTGAAGCTTTCTTT; cdr3_aa: CATSRKGRFTEAFF
v_call: TRBV9; j_call: TRBJ2-5; d_call: TRBD2; clone_size: -; cdr3_nt: TGTGCCAGCAGCGTAGGCCAAGCGGGAGCGGGTGGGCAAGAGACCCAGTACTTC; cdr3_aa: CASSVGQAGAGGQETQYF
v_call: TRBV28; j_call: TRBJ2-5; d_call: TRBD2; clone_size: -; cdr3_nt: TGTGCCAGCAGTTTACAGAGCGGGGTCCAAGAGACCCAGTACTTC; cdr3_aa: CASSLQSGVQETQYF
v_call: TRBV7-9; j_call: TRBJ1-2; d_call: TRBD1; clone_size: -; cdr3_nt: TGTGCCAGCAGCGCGACGAAGGGGGCTCTCTATGGCTACACCTTC; cdr3_aa: CASSATKGALYGYTF
v_call: TRBV19; j_call: TRBJ1-2; d_call: TRBD1; clone_size: -; cdr3_nt: TGTGCCAGTAGGAACACAGGGGCGGTTGGCTACACCTTC; cdr3_aa: CASRNTGAVGYTF
v_call: TRBV7-3; j_call: TRBJ2-2; d_call: -; clone_size: -; cdr3_nt: TGTGCCAGCAGCTCTTCATGGGGCGGGGAGCTGTTTTTT; cdr3_aa: CASSSSWGGELFF
v_call: TRBV30; j_call: TRBJ2-3; d_call: -; clone_size: -; cdr3_nt: TGTGCCTGGAGTGTAAGGCAAGGGGGTGCAGATACGCAGTATTTT; cdr3_aa: CAWSVRQGGADTQYF
v_call: TRBV28; j_call: TRBJ1-1; d_call: -; clone_size: -; cdr3_nt: TGTGCCAGCAGTTGGGGGGCAGGGATGAACACTGAAGCTTTCTTT; cdr3_aa: CASSWGAGMNTEAFF
v_call: TRBV5-1; j_call: TRBJ2-1; d_call: -; clone_size: -; cdr3_nt: TGCGCCAGCAGCCCCGGACAGACGTACAATGAGCAGTTCTTC; cdr3_aa: CASSPGQTYNEQFF
v_call: TRBV29-1; j_call: TRBJ2-5; d_call: -; clone_size: few; cdr3_nt: TGCAGCGTTGATCAGGGCCGGGAGACCCAGTACTTC; cdr3_aa: CSVDQGRETQYF